This T cell receptor (beta chain) was recorded in a study of early T cells in non-severe SARS-CoV-2 infection. V was trimmed by 4 bases and J by 5 bases, leaving 11 bases between them. CDR3 length: 14 residues. CDR1 and CDR2 from the germline V gene are SNHLY and FYNNEI. This clonotype was counted at least ten times. Via MiXCR, TCRdb re-called the 5' RACE reads, giving one row per CDR3 protein. The table lists under 85,000 distinct CDR3 sequences, around 15% of them singletons. The chain links TRBV2 to TRBJ2-2; tentatively, D is TRBD1 (5 bases). The TCR originated in an adult who was a healthcare worker with PCR-confirmed SARS-CoV-2 infection or an uninfected control (not recorded which). Sequencing used whole blood. The CDR3 DNA is TGTGCCAGCAGTGTCTCCGCAGGGACCGGGGAGCTGTTTTTT. It yields the protein CASSVSAGTGELFF.